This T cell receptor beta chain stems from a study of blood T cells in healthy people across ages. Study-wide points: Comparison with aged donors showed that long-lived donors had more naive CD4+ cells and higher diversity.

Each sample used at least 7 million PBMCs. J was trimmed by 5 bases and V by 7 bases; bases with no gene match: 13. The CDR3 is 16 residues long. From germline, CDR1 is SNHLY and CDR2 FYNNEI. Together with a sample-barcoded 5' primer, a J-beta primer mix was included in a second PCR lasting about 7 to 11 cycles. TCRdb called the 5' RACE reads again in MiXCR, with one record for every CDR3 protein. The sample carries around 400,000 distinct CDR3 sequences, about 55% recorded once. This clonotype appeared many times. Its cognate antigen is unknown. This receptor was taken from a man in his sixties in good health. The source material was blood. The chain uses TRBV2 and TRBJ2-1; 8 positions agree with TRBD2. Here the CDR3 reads CASINLPSGGNNEQFF. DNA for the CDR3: TGTGCCAGCATCAACCTCCCGAGCGGGGGCAACAATGAGCAGTTCTTC.